This TCR beta chain is drawn from a study of glioma-infiltrating T cells after dendritic cell vaccination. Points on this clone: The antigen remains undetermined.

Germline CDR1 and CDR2: LNHDA and SQIVND (reference sequence). The CDR3 runs 14 residues. Trimming took off 10 bases at V and 2 bases at J, with 14 bases between the two ends. Findings of the study overall: TCR clonality showed no direct relationship with survival.

Primers: 60 V beta forward and 13 J beta reverse. Assay used: immunoSEQ multiplex PCR; TCRdb lists only in-frame clones, some missing. The sample lists approximately 84,000 clones; more than 75% were seen once. The rearrangement links TRBV19 to TRBJ2-2; no clear D gene. The receptor was isolated from a human donor with glioblastoma. The material sequenced was blood, taken before dendritic cell vaccination. The CDR3 loop is CATPRPGNTGELFF. CDR3 bases: TGTGCCACCCCCCGCCCAGGAAACACCGGGGAGCTGTTTTTT. The variable domain in full, completed from reference TRBV19 and TRBJ2-2, reads DGGITQSPKYLFRKEGQNVTLSCEQNLNHDAMYWYRQDPGQGLRLIYYSQIVNDFQKGDIAEGYSVSREKKESFPLTVTSAQKNPTAFYLCATPRPGNTGELFFGEGSRLTVL.